This T cell receptor beta chain was identified in a study of T cell responses to AZD1222 COVID-19 vaccine. Study-wide results and caveats: Donors in the cohort were predominantly white British and more often female, and clonal diversity was possibly underestimated.

Concerning this clone itself: Its specificity is not known.

This CDR3 is built from 15 residues. Germline loops: CDR1 SGHDT, CDR2 YYEEEE. Trimming removed 6 bases from V and 4 bases from J, with 16 bases in between. The repertoire was sequenced with immunoSEQ multiplex PCR; TCRdb's copy has only in-frame clones and lacks some. The sample has over 100,000 clones; roughly nine tenths are singletons. V gene TRBV5-6 combines with J gene TRBJ2-2; D is undetermined. The sample in question was peripheral blood, obtained on day 0 of AZD1222 vaccination. This clonotype was sampled from an adult in good health. The CDR3 spells CASTVMGVTTGELFF. DNA of the CDR3: TGTGCCAGCACCGTAATGGGCGTTACCACCGGGGAGCTGTTTTTT.